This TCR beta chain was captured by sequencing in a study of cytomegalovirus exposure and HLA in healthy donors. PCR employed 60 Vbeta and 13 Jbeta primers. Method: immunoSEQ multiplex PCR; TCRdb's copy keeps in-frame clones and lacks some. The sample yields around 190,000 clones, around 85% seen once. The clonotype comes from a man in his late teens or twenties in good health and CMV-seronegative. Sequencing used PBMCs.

The CDR3 spells CASSIILESYEQYF. CDR3 bases: TGTGCCAGTAGTATAATTTTGGAGTCCTACGAGCAGTACTTC. This chain uses TRBV19 with TRBJ2-7; D not resolved. The germline CDR1 and CDR2 sequences are LNHDA and SQIVND (reference sequence). Trimming pared 2 bases from V and 1 base from J, leaving 9 bases between. This CDR3 comprises 14 residues.